Listed here are 31 T cell receptor beta chains from one sample, sequenced in a study of CD8 T cells in ankylosing spondylitis. In TCRdb, the 5' RACE reads were re-called with MiXCR into one record per CDR3 protein. The sample includes approximately 35,000 distinct CDR3 sequences, 14% of them seen just once. Sequences were obtained from blood. The receptors were sampled from a male donor with ankylosing spondylitis or in good health (not recorded which).

The chain links TRBV7-2 to TRBJ2-3; 12 bases are shared with TRBD2. The length of the CDR3 is 15 residues. Looked up from germline, CDR1 is SGHTA and CDR2 is FQGNSA. J lost 1 base, V lost 5 bases, and 1 base had no gene match. CDR3 region: CASSRTSGGTDTQYF. CDR3 nucleotides: TGTGCCAGCAGCCGGACTAGCGGGGGCACAGATACGCAGTATTTT.

This clonotype was seen only a few times. The chain links TRBV5-1 to TRBJ2-7, with D possibly matching TRBD2 (6 bases). Germline assignment: CDR1 SGHRS and CDR2 YFSETQ. Trimming removed 3 bases at V and 2 bases at J, with 12 bases between. This CDR3 spans 14 amino acids. CDR3 nucleotide sequence: TGCGCCAGCAGCTACGACCGGAGGGCCTACGAGCAGTACTTC. Its translation: CASSYDRRAYEQYF.

The chain couples TRBV10-2 to TRBJ1-5, with D possibly TRBD1 on 5 matching bases. Trimming shortened V by 4 bases and J by 4 bases, and 5 bases separated the two germline ends. Per the germline V gene, CDR1 is WSHSY and CDR2 is SAAADI. CDR3 size: 12 residues. CDR3 DNA: TGCGCCAGCAGTGGGACAAATCAGCCCCAGCATTTT. It specifies CASSGTNQPQHF.

This clonotype was counted only a few times. This sequence joins TRBV7-9 and TRBJ2-5; 7 bases align to TRBD1. The junction had 6 bases not matched to a gene; V was cut back by 6 bases and J by 2 bases. Germline V gene sequence: CDR1 SEHNR, CDR2 FQNEAQ (reference sequence). The CDR3 runs to 14 residues. CDR3: CASSNPGQQETQYF. As DNA, the CDR3 is TGTGCCAGCAGTAATCCGGGACAGCAAGAGACCCAGTACTTC.

This clonotype was detected ten times or more. The chain couples TRBV4-3 to TRBJ2-3, with D perhaps given as TRBD1 or TRBD2 (6 bases each). Germline CDR1 and CDR2: LGHNA and YSLEER. The CDR3 totals 14 residues. The germline V and J ends were trimmed by 0 bases and 8 bases, with 12 bases remaining between them. CDR3 protein: CASSQERGTGTQYF. As DNA, the CDR3 is TGCGCCAGCAGCCAAGAAAGGGGGACTGGTACGCAGTATTTT.

This chain connects TRBV7-2 to TRBJ2-1; TRBD2 matches 8 bases. The germline gives CDR1 SGHTA, CDR2 FQGNSA. V lost 2 bases to trimming and J lost 4 bases; unmatched junction nucleotides: 1. The CDR3 spans 14 residues. The CDR3 loop reads CASSLRGGYNEQFF. As DNA, the CDR3 is TGTGCCAGCAGCTTACGCGGGGGGTACAATGAGCAGTTCTTC.

The chain uses TRBV28 and TRBJ2-3; possible D gene TRBD2, 6 bases. Germline V gene data show CDR1 as MDHEN and CDR2 as SYDVKM. The CDR3 totals 16 residues. V was shortened by 5 bases and J by 3 bases, with 18 bases between the two germline ends. The CDR3 is CASSPHGRAGTDTQYF. CDR3 in DNA: TGTGCCAGCAGTCCCCATGGCCGGGCGGGAACAGATACGCAGTATTTT.

The gene calls are TRBV28 and TRBJ2-7, with 8 bases lining up with TRBD1. This CDR3 comprises 14 residues. Germline CDR1 and CDR2: MDHEN and SYDVKM. V lost 6 bases to trimming and J lost 0 bases; unmatched junction nucleotides: 4. The CDR3: CASRRTGSSYEQYV. The CDR3 DNA follows: TGTGCCAGCAGGCGGACAGGGAGCTCCTACGAGCAGTACGTC.

This clonotype was observed a few times. This rearrangement joins TRBV11-2 to TRBJ2-5; tentative D call: TRBD2 (6 bases). This CDR3 spans 14 amino acids. Trimming took off 3 bases at V and 1 base at J, with 9 bases between the two ends. Germline assignment: CDR1 SGHAT and CDR2 FQNNGV. The DNA of the CDR3 is TGTGCCAGCAGCTTCCGGGGGACCCAAGAGACCCAGTACTTC. Protein: CASSFRGTQETQYF.

This clonotype has only a few counts. The chain joins TRBV2 to TRBJ1-1; 10 bases line up with TRBD1. V lost 7 bases, J lost 1 base, and 6 bases stayed unmatched. CDR1 and CDR2 (germline): SNHLY, FYNNEI. The CDR3 spans 15 residues. This chain's CDR3 is CASTARDRGNTEAFF. As DNA, the CDR3 is TGTGCCAGCACCGCGAGGGACAGGGGGAACACTGAAGCTTTCTTT.

This clonotype has just a few counts. The V call is TRBV29-1, the J call TRBJ2-3; 9 bases are a match to TRBD2. Germline CDR1 reads SQVTM; CDR2 reads ANQGSEA. Trimming took 4 bases from V and 4 from J; bases not matched to a gene: 3. The CDR3 totals 13 residues. The CDR3 DNA reads as TGCAGCGTTGCAGTAGCGGGGGCAGATACGCAGTATTTT. Encoded protein: CSVAVAGADTQYF.

This clonotype was seen more than once but under ten times. V usage is TRBV29-1 and J usage is TRBJ1-1; no clear D gene. V was clipped by 6 bases and J by 4 bases, with 9 bases between them. The CDR3 totals 11 residues. Germline lookup yields CDR1 SQVTM and CDR2 ANQGSEA. In nucleotides, the CDR3 is TGCAGCGTGCACGCGGGCACTGAAGCTTTCTTT. Translated, it gives CSVHAGTEAFF.

This clonotype was counted between two and nine times. The J gene is TRBJ1-4, the V gene TRBV12-3 or TRBV12-4, with D perhaps TRBD1 (6 bases). The V end lost 7 bases, the J end lost 7 bases, and 13 bases lay between the germline ends. This CDR3 contains 13 residues. The CDR3 bases are TGTGCCAGCACCGAAGGGGGGGGTGAAAAACTGTTTTTT. This codes for CASTEGGGEKLFF.

This clonotype was counted between two and nine times. The CDR3 loop is CASSQEPARKLFF. CDR3 bases: TGCGCCAGCAGCCAAGAACCCGCTAGAAAACTGTTTTTT. The J gene is TRBJ1-4, the V gene TRBV4-3; D remains unclear. V was pared by 0 bases and J by 10 bases, with 9 bases between. Germline CDR1 LGHNA, CDR2 YSLEER. The CDR3 sequence is 13 residues long.

V usage is TRBV28 and J usage is TRBJ2-7; D call uncertain. From germline, CDR1 is MDHEN and CDR2 SYDVKM. The CDR3 sequence is 13 residues long. Trimming stripped 2 bases from V and 2 bases from J, with 7 bases between. CDR3 loop: CASSLGLTYEQYV. The DNA of the CDR3 is TGTGCCAGCAGTTTAGGGTTGACCTACGAGCAGTACGTC.

This chain joins TRBV29-1 and TRBJ2-7; 7 bases agree with TRBD1. The V gene end was trimmed by 6 bases and the J gene end by 0 bases; junction bases not matched to a gene: 8. The CDR3 is 14 residues long. From germline, CDR1 is SQVTM and CDR2 ANQGSEA. CDR3 sequence reads: CSVKQGSSSYEQYF. Written as DNA, the CDR3 is TGCAGCGTGAAACAGGGGTCGAGCTCCTACGAGCAGTACTTC.

This clonotype was seen only a few times. The gene calls are TRBV6-5 and TRBJ2-5; 10 bases are a match to TRBD2. This CDR3 contains 15 residues. Trimming cost V 6 bases and J 5 bases; bases outside gene matches: 9. From germline, CDR1 is MNHEY and CDR2 SVGAGI. CDR3 amino acids: CASSASGGLLETQYF. CDR3 sequence (DNA): TGTGCCAGCAGCGCTAGCGGGGGTCTGCTGGAGACCCAGTACTTC.

The V gene is TRBV5-6, the J gene TRBJ1-4; the D is unclear. CDR3 length: 15 residues. Germline V lookup: CDR1 SGHDT, CDR2 YYEEEE. V gave up 1 base and J gave up 0 bases, with 7 bases separating them. The CDR3 loop reads CASSLYGSTNEKLFF. The DNA of the CDR3 is TGTGCCAGCAGCTTGTACGGGTCAACTAATGAAAAACTGTTTTTT.

The chain combines TRBV20-1 with TRBJ2-1; possible D gene TRBD2, 5 bases. V dropped 0 bases and J dropped 9 bases, with 18 bases sitting between them. Germline V lookup: CDR1 DFQATT, CDR2 SNEGSKA (reference sequence). The CDR3 has 15 amino acids. Here the CDR3 DNA reads TGCAGTGCTAGAGACCGCCCTTCCAGCGGACCTGAGCAGTTCTTC. As protein: CSARDRPSSGPEQFF.

The V call is TRBV7-2, the J call TRBJ2-2; possibly TRBD1 or TRBD2 for D (5 bases each). The CDR3 is 13 residues long. V dropped 5 bases and J dropped 2 bases, with 6 bases sitting between them. Germline CDR1 is SGHTA and CDR2 is FQGNSA. The CDR3 protein is CASSRDNTGELFF. The CDR3 nucleotides read TGTGCCAGCAGCCGGGACAACACCGGGGAGCTGTTTTTT.

The table lists this clonotype with a few counts. V is TRBV7-9 and J is TRBJ2-1; no reliable D call. The CDR3 loop spans 16 amino acids. The germline gives CDR1 SEHNR, CDR2 FQNEAQ (reference sequence). V lost 2 bases to trimming and J lost 0 bases, with 11 bases between them. The CDR3 is CASSLMGRSSYNEQFF. CDR3 DNA sequence: TGTGCCAGCAGCTTAATGGGCAGAAGCTCCTACAATGAGCAGTTCTTC.

The sample holds a few counts of this clonotype. This sequence joins TRBV5-4 and TRBJ2-1, with TRBD2 matching over 9 bases. CDR3 length: 14 residues. The V and J ends lost 4 bases and 9 bases, in that order; junction bases with no gene match: 8. The germline CDR1 and CDR2 sequences are SGHNT and YYREEE (reference sequence). CDR3 protein: CASSLRGTSFEQFF. CDR3 DNA sequence: TGTGCCAGCAGCCTCAGGGGGACTAGCTTTGAGCAGTTCTTC.

The chain links TRBV20-1 to TRBJ2-7, with TRBD2 matching over 11 bases. With 2 bases clipped from V and 3 bases from J, the junction kept 6 bases outside the gene matches. The germline CDR1 and CDR2 sequences are DFQATT and SNEGSKA (reference sequence). CDR3 size: 15 residues. The CDR3 is CSARTSGRVSYEQYF. The CDR3 DNA reads TGCAGTGCTAGAACTAGCGGGAGAGTAAGCTACGAGCAGTACTTC.

This clonotype was seen a few times. V usage is TRBV4-3 and J usage is TRBJ2-2; D gene uncertain. Germline V gene data show CDR1 as LGHNA and CDR2 as YSLEER. The CDR3 has 16 amino acids. V was shortened by 0 bases and J by 6 bases, with 14 bases between the two germline ends. The CDR3 sequence is CASSQELRTRAGELFF. The CDR3 DNA reads TGCGCCAGCAGCCAAGAACTTAGAACGAGAGCCGGGGAGCTGTTTTTT.

This clonotype was seen a handful of times. The chain uses TRBV7-7 and TRBJ2-1, with TRBD1 identical over 9 bases. The CDR3 totals 15 residues. Germline lookup yields CDR1 SSHAT and CDR2 FNYEAQ (reference sequence). With V trimmed by 5 bases and J by 4 bases, 6 bases remained unmatched. In nucleotides, the CDR3 is TGTGCCAGCAGCCGGGACAGGGATCCTTACAATGAGCAGTTCTTC. Translating it yields CASSRDRDPYNEQFF.

The chain uses TRBV2 and TRBJ1-3; 7 bases agree with TRBD1. The ends lost 6 bases at V and 0 bases at J; junction bases unmatched: 8. The CDR3 totals 16 residues. CDR1 and CDR2 from the germline V gene are SNHLY and FYNNEI. CDR3 DNA sequence: TGTGCCAGCAGCGTGGGACAGCGAAGCTCTGGAAACACCATATATTTT. It is translated as CASSVGQRSSGNTIYF.

This clonotype was counted at least ten times. The chain couples TRBV10-2 to TRBJ2-1, with 11 bases that match TRBD2. The germline CDR1 and CDR2 sequences are WSHSY and SAAADI. The CDR3 is 13 amino acids. After removal of 6 bases from V and 6 bases from J, the junction contained 1 base not matched to a gene. CDR3 in DNA: TGCGCCAGCAGACTAGCGGGGGTCAATGAGCAGTTCTTC. Translation: CASRLAGVNEQFF.

This chain links TRBV6-5 with TRBJ1-3; no firm D call. V was shortened by 2 bases and J by 4 bases, with 15 bases between the two germline ends. CDR3 length: 16 residues. Germline-derived CDR1 and CDR2 are MNHEY and SVGAGI. In DNA, the CDR3 is TGTGCCAGCAGTTACGGTCCCACTTCGTCCGGAAACACCATATATTTT. This codes for CASSYGPTSSGNTIYF.

The rearrangement links TRBV7-8 to TRBJ2-2; possibly TRBD1 or TRBD2 for D (7 bases each). Trimming stripped 7 bases from V and 2 bases from J, with 20 bases between. CDR3 length equals 17 residues. Per germline, CDR1 SGHVS and CDR2 FQNEAQ. Here the CDR3 reads CASTIGGGGPNTGELFF. Here the CDR3 DNA reads TGTGCCAGCACTATAGGGGGCGGGGGCCCCAACACCGGGGAGCTGTTTTTT.

The V and J genes are TRBV4-3 and TRBJ2-3; 8 nucleotides align to TRBD2. In germline, CDR1 is LGHNA, CDR2 YSLEER. V was clipped by 0 bases and J by 0 bases; unmatched bases: 8. The CDR3 is made up of 18 amino acids. CDR3 loop: CASSQDRASGFSTDTQYF. In nucleotides, the CDR3 is TGCGCCAGCAGCCAAGATAGGGCTAGCGGGTTTAGCACAGATACGCAGTATTTT.

This rearrangement joins TRBV6-2 or TRBV6-3 to TRBJ2-4, with TRBD1 as a possible D gene (5 bases). The V end lost 0 bases, the J end lost 7 bases, and 13 bases lay between the germline ends. CDR1 and CDR2 from the germline V gene are MNHEY and SVGEGT. The CDR3 covers 15 residues. CDR3 DNA sequence: TGTGCCAGCAGTTACTCGGGGCCGACACCCAACATTCAGTACTTC. Its protein is CASSYSGPTPNIQYF.